This T cell receptor beta chain was recovered during a study of blood T cell repertoires in COVID-19 (TCRdb year 2020). In terms of the full investigation: Collaborator samples came from the United States, Italy and Spain and covered acute and convalescent phases of COVID-19. The material from the prospective study consisted of cDNA or gDNA derived from T cells, B-cell-depleted T cells, or PBMCs. Subjects who had been exposed to COVID-19, were actively infected with it, or had recovered from it provided the deeply sampled blood TCRbeta repertoires that made up the dataset. The repertoires were released in a freely available public database meant as a resource for research on the immune response to SARS-CoV-2. Samples came from the ongoing ImmuneRACE study (first 160 participants) plus 1,254 subjects from 6 global collaborators. Nearly every sample came with metadata listing a de-identified subject ID, COVID-19 status, age in years and sex. Where available, HLA class I and class II types were taken from metadata supplied by the sample provider and were not determined by assay-based typing.

The germline V gene gives CDR1 as SGDLS and CDR2 as YYNGEE. From the cysteine up to the phenylalanine, the CDR3 has a length of 15 residues. This entry keeps only the CDR3 DNA: 45 bases, framed from base 1. V and J are truncated by 4 bases and 7 bases respectively, leaving an intervening sequence of 17 bases. This clone was seen once. Its antigen is not yet known. No base qualities exist here, and no much larger clone lies one base off it. On the study overall, not on this receptor specifically: How much clinical and demographic metadata was included differed by source and by participant, and the metadata was provided uncurated.

In the prospective study, participants were roughly 18 to 100 years old, resided in about two dozen geographic areas of the United States, and were enrolled through a virtual design. In the prospective study, cohorts were assigned on the basis of participant-reported clinical history obtained from a screening survey and a study questionnaire. In the prospective study, mobile phlebotomists collected whole blood, serum and a nasopharyngeal or oropharyngeal swab from each participant. Over a roughly 2-month period, participants in the prospective study had the option of providing additional blood draws and questionnaires. Before DNA extraction, prospective study blood samples were shipped either frozen or at room temperature. The immunoSEQ Assay, a bias-controlled multiplex PCR, was used to amplify TCRbeta CDR3 regions from genomic DNA. The original pipeline was this. Within the assay, amplification of reference gene primers was used to estimate how many nucleated cells each sample contained. To quantify the absolute abundance of each unique TCRbeta CDR3 rearrangement, sequence reads were collapsed and filtered. For each sample, productive Simpson clonality was calculated as the square root of Simpson's diversity index over productive rearrangements. The table was pulled from immuneACCESS by TCRdb, which kept in-frame rearrangements only. Such tables lose some clones; where checked, under half of the loss comes from unresolved V genes, and the rest has no known cause. D and trimming were read from the DNA, whereas the V and J calls and clone size are those reported in that table. The sample has some 250,000 clones on record, nearly 90% of them singletons. The top ten clones comprise roughly 4% of the sample.

The chain is encoded by TRBV9 joined to TRBJ1-4; there is no confident call for the D gene. This clonotype was sampled from a woman in her 30s with acute COVID-19. The material sequenced was PBMCs or T cells enriched from blood (not recorded which). The DNA reads TGTGCCAGCAGCCCACGGATGGGGAGAGGTGAAAAACTGTTTTTT. The encoded protein is CASSPRMGRGEKLFF.